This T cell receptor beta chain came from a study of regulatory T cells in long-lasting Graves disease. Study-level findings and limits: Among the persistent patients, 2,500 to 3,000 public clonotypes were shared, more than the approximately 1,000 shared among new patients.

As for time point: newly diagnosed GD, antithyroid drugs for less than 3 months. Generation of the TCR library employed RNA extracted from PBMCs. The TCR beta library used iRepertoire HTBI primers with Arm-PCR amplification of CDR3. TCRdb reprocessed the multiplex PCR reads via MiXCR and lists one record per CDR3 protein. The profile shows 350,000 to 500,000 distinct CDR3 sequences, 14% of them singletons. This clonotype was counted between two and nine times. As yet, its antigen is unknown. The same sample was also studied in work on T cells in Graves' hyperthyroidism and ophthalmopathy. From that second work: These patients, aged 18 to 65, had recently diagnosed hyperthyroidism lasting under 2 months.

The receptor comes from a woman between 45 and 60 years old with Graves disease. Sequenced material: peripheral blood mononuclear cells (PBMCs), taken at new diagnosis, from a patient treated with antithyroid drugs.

This CDR3 reads CASSYSTGAGINNEQFF. DNA for the CDR3: TGTGCCAGCAGTTACTCGACAGGAGCGGGAATTAACAATGAGCAGTTCTTC. The chain links TRBV6-5 to TRBJ2-1; possible D gene TRBD2, 7 bases. The CDR3 length is 17 residues. V lost 0 bases to trimming and J lost 5 bases, with 17 bases between them. CDR1 is MNHEY, CDR2 SVGAGI, per germline.